This note documents a single TCR beta chain sequence. What it binds is not known. Germline V gene lookup returns CDR1 LGHNT and CDR2 FRNRAP. V was shortened by 0 bases and J by 2 bases, with 13 bases between the two germline ends. The CDR3 totals 16 residues. Libraries were prepared by immunoSEQ multiplex PCR; TCRdb keeps only in-frame clonotypes and omits some of them. The sample lists more than 20,000 clones; 89% were seen once. The data were taken from a study of graft-versus-host responses after intestinal transplantation. The study's findings and limits: Recipient bone marrow held GvH clones, some seen earlier in ileum or blood.

The clonotype was recovered from a human patient who received an intestinal transplant, so some T cells may come from the graft donor. Sequences were derived from PBMCs, sampled approximately 65 days after intestinal transplantation. The chain combines TRBV12-5 with TRBJ1-1, with a possible D match to TRBD1 (6 bases). The CDR3 DNA sequence: TGTGCTAGTGGTTTGGTATTGGGACAAGTCAACACTGAAGCTTTCTTT. It is translated as CASGLVLGQVNTEAFF.